Shown below are 8 T cell receptor beta chains from a single sample sequenced in a study of blood T cell repertoires in COVID-19. The protocol was immunoSEQ multiplex PCR, while the TCRdb copy is restricted to in-frame clones and leaves out a portion. The table includes 80,000 to 100,000 clones, 81% detected once. Sequences were obtained from peripheral blood. The source is a man aged 60 to 75 with acute or convalescent COVID-19.

This clone occurred a few times. V and J are TRBV10-1 and TRBJ2-1, with 7 bases matching TRBD2. This CDR3 comprises 15 residues. V lost 1 base, J lost 3 bases, and 3 bases stayed unmatched. Looked up from germline, CDR1 is WNHNN and CDR2 is SYGVQD (reference sequence). CDR3 in amino acids: CASSEYTGGYNEQFF. The CDR3 DNA follows: TGCGCCAGCAGTGAGTATACGGGAGGCTACAATGAGCAGTTCTTC.

This clone appeared a few times. The gene calls are TRBV5-6 and TRBJ1-1, with a tentative D call TRBD1 (5 bases). Deletions cut 2 bases from V and 4 bases from J, with 9 bases between. The germline CDR1 and CDR2 sequences are SGHDT and YYEEEE. The CDR3 spans 13 residues. The CDR3 coding sequence is TGTGCCAGCAGCTTCCAGGGAAGCACTGAAGCTTTCTTT. Translation: CASSFQGSTEAFF.

The V and J genes are TRBV27 and TRBJ2-1; 8 nucleotides line up with TRBD1. The ends lost 5 bases at V and 6 bases at J; junction bases unmatched: 12. The CDR3 loop spans 16 amino acids. In germline, CDR1 is MNHEY, CDR2 SMNVEV (reference sequence). The CDR3, as DNA: TGTGCCAGCAGTGCCGGACAGGGAAGGGTCTCCAATGAGCAGTTCTTC. The encoded protein is CASSAGQGRVSNEQFF.

The chain couples TRBV12-5 to TRBJ2-2; 9 nucleotides match TRBD2. The CDR3 contains 14 residues. V shed 5 bases, J shed 7 bases, and the junction held 5 bases outside the gene matches. The germline CDR1 and CDR2 sequences are LGHNT and FRNRAP. CDR3 sequence reads: CASGPGTSSGELFF. CDR3 sequence (DNA): TGTGCTAGTGGTCCCGGGACTAGCAGCGGGGAGCTGTTTTTT.

This clone was picked up one time. This chain links TRBV28 with TRBJ1-4; D might be TRBD1 (6 bases). CDR3 length: 18 amino acids. V was shortened by 4 bases and J by 0 bases, with 18 bases between the two germline ends. The V gene's germline CDR1 is MDHEN and CDR2 SYDVKM. The CDR3 DNA is TGTGCCAGCAGTTCCCTTAGGGGAAACAGGGCAACTAATGAAAAACTGTTTTTT. It yields the protein CASSSLRGNRATNEKLFF.

This clone appeared a few times. The chain couples TRBV5-6 to TRBJ2-5; 9 nucleotides line up with TRBD2. Trimming took 0 bases from V and 2 from J; bases not matched to a gene: 5. CDR3 length: 16 amino acids. The germline V gene encodes CDR1 SGHDT and CDR2 YYEEEE. CDR3 sequence reads: CASSLVASGAQETQYF. The CDR3, as DNA: TGTGCCAGCAGCTTGGTGGCTAGCGGGGCACAAGAGACCCAGTACTTC.

The CDR3 DNA sequence: TGTGCCAGCAGTTTCCGGGACAGGGGTGGCCACGAGCAGTACTTC. It yields the protein CASSFRDRGGHEQYF. The V gene is TRBV27, the J gene TRBJ2-7; 10 positions match TRBD1. Trimming took 3 bases from V and 5 from J; bases not matched to a gene: 7. Germline values: CDR1 MNHEY, CDR2 SMNVEV (reference sequence). The CDR3 consists of 15 residues.

This sequence joins TRBV7-2 and TRBJ2-3; 7 nucleotides align to TRBD1. Per the germline V gene, CDR1 is SGHTA and CDR2 is FQGNSA. The CDR3 spans 16 residues. J was trimmed by 1 base and V by 4 bases; bases with no gene match: 8. Written as DNA, the CDR3 is TGTGCCAGCAGCTACAGAGGGGGCTCAGGCACAGATACGCAGTATTTT. Its translation is CASSYRGGSGTDTQYF.